This T cell receptor (beta chain) derives from a study of human T cells and chemical hapten exposure. Whole-study results and caveats: After DPC sensitization, TCRs above 1 in 1000 frequency showed no change. Controls had significantly fewer large CDR3 similarity clusters than were formed by expanded TCRs.

In the original workflow: Sample-level TCR yields exhibited a median of about 91,000, with a range of roughly 20,000 to 690,600. TCRdb reprocessed the RACE reads via MiXCR and lists one record per CDR3 protein. TCRdb, not the authors, supplied the V and J calls. The sample carries 95,000 to 150,000 distinct CDR3 sequences, about 11% recorded once. Time point reported: patch test 3, about 24 weeks after DPC sensitization. Noted treatment: therapeutic diphenylcyclopropenone sensitization with weekly scalp DPC. CDR3 length: 15 amino acids. CDR1 MDHEN and CDR2 SYDVKM come from the germline V gene. Between the trimmed V and J ends, which lost 3 bases and 10 bases, there was a span of 16 bases. With regard to this clonotype: Its specificity is not known.

The rearrangement joins TRBV28 to TRBJ1-6; possible D gene TRBD1, 5 bases. The sequence came from a woman between 50 and 59 years old with alopecia areata. Some clones in this sample may be carry-over from other donors' samples. Sequencing was performed on whole blood, taken in connection with sensitization to the hapten diphenylcyclopropenone (DPC). CDR3 nucleotide sequence: TGTGCCAGCAGTTTGGGGGACTTCCCGGGATCACCCCTCCACTTT. Translated, it gives CASSLGDFPGSPLHF.